This T cell receptor (beta chain) came from a study of shared clonotypes between healthy human individuals. CDR1 and CDR2 from the germline V gene are SGHDN and FVKESK. Trimming shortened V by 1 base and J by 0 bases, and 9 bases separated the two germline ends. This CDR3 region has 15 residues. For every subset, genomic DNA was evenly distributed across several immunoSEQ plates. Produced via immunoSEQ multiplex PCR; TCRdb's table is partial and in-frame only. The sample has about 660,000 clones; around 67% are singletons. Study-wide findings and caveats: Rarefaction indicated that sorted-subset sequencing remained incomplete although depth was large. Clonotype sharing across donors was expected to vary with sequencing depth.

About this clone: The antigen is not known.

J is TRBJ1-1 and V is TRBV14; the D is unclear. The TCR sequence derives from a woman in her 30s in good health. The sequenced sample was memory CD4+ T cells sorted from blood. Subset defined: CD45RA-negative fraction. The CDR3 DNA reads as TGTGCCAGCAGCCAAGGTTGGATGGTGAACACTGAAGCTTTCTTT. Protein sequence: CASSQGWMVNTEAFF.